This T cell receptor (beta chain) was observed in a study of cytomegalovirus exposure and HLA in healthy donors. Germline lookup yields CDR1 SGHTA and CDR2 FQGNSA. The CDR3 covers 15 residues. With 1 base clipped from V and 3 bases from J, the junction kept 6 bases outside the gene matches. Researchers ran the PCR with 60 Vbeta and 13 Jbeta primers. Method: immunoSEQ multiplex PCR; TCRdb's copy keeps in-frame clones and lacks some. This sample yields 170,000 or so clones, of which roughly 78% are seen a single time; under 0.8% belongs to the top ten. Study-level findings and limits: Most TCRs appeared rarely, but some public TCRs recurred in many donors. In a later analysis, V- and J-gene trimming of beta chains associated with a DCLRE1C missense variant, replicated independently. The analysis excluded some indistinguishable V segments, including TRBV6-2 and TRBV6-3. When analyzed later, the rates of TCR association showed variation by HLA locus, with DRB1 the most and HLA-C the fewest.

Details on this clone: The antigen remains unidentified.

Source material: PBMCs. V and J are TRBV7-2 and TRBJ2-7; 7 nucleotides line up with TRBD2. The sequence was collected from a boy younger than 18 in good health and CMV-seronegative. The CDR3 sequence is CASSLDGTSDYEQYF. DNA of the CDR3: TGTGCCAGCAGCTTAGATGGAACTAGCGACTACGAGCAGTACTTC.